The TCR beta chain described here comes from a study of T cell repertoires in cytomegalovirus infection (dated by TCRdb to about 2019). Regarding the study in general: Alongside well-studied HLA-B-restricted epitopes, the peptide stimulations were aimed at recently identified HLA-C-restricted CMV epitopes, whose presentation resists viral immunomodulation. Because public TCR beta signatures pointed to carriage of CMV infection together with the matching HLA type, the HLA type of each donor mattered for the analysis.

According to the germline V gene, CDR1 reads SGHAT and CDR2 reads FQNNGV. Germline trimming: 5 bases from V, 0 bases from J; junction bases outside gene matches: 15. The CDR3 covers 20 residues, taking in both the cysteine and the phenylalanine. The retained sequence is limited to the CDR3, 60 bases, with the frame set at the first base. In light of the paper, this sample's treatment or condition label describes: in vitro stimulation with specific CMV peptide epitopes to enrich CMV-specific T cells. Regarding this clonotype: Its antigen remains unidentified. The input lacks base qualities; no much larger clone sits a single base away.

The data were produced on an Illumina HiSeq 1500. TCRdb ran its own pipeline on the public reads, namely fastp trimming at Q25 and MiXCR clone calling, and kept in-frame beta chains. Every distinct CDR3 protein forms one entry, paired with its most common genes and DNA. The sample records roughly 500,000 distinct CDR3 sequences, under 55% of which are singletons. The ten largest clonotypes hold 43% of the sample. What the study reported, not specific to this receptor: Carriers of CMV infection plus the relevant HLA type were discriminated by the cumulative frequency of public TCR beta family members in the study cohort and in an independent 352-donor cohort. The ex vivo response was dominated by HLA-C-restricted CMV-specific TCR beta clonotypes, which also provided the single most frequent clonotype in two of eight donors.

This TCR was recovered from a human donor in good health (CMV status not recorded). Some clones in this sample may be carry-over from other donors' samples. The source material was cultured PBMCs, sampled from culture after CMV antigen stimulation. This chain joins TRBV11-2 to TRBJ2-6; TRBD2 fits 8 bases in the junction. The CDR3 reads as follows: CASSPQLGLAGHSGANVLTF. The base sequence is TGTGCCAGCAGCCCCCAATTAGGCCTAGCGGGCCACTCTGGGGCCAACGTCCTGACTTTC.